This T cell receptor beta chain is drawn from a study of blood T cell repertoires in COVID-19. Study-wide context: The United States, Italy and Spain provided the acute and convalescent COVID-19 samples. The analysed material was cDNA or gDNA that came from T cells, B-cell-depleted T cells, or PBMCs.

In the authors' workflow: Using reference gene primer amplification, nucleated cell counts were estimated. The data were produced by immunoSEQ multiplex PCR, yet TCRdb's version contains in-frame clones alone and is incomplete. V, J and clone size were drawn from that table, and D and trimming were deduced from the DNA. The sample has about 72,000 clones; 65% to 90% are singletons. This clone was detected only a few times. Relative to the germline gene, one junction end is altered; a read error may explain this. The length of the CDR3 is 15 residues. The germline CDR1 and CDR2 sequences are SSHAT and FNYEAQ (reference sequence).

The sequence came from a man in his 70s with active or convalescent COVID-19. The sample was peripheral blood. This sequence joins TRBV7-7 and TRBJ2-1, with D uncertain. The CDR3 region is CASSLDSLLYNEQFF. CDR3 DNA: TGTGCTAGCAGCTTAGACTCCCTCCTCTACAATGAGCAGTTCTTC.